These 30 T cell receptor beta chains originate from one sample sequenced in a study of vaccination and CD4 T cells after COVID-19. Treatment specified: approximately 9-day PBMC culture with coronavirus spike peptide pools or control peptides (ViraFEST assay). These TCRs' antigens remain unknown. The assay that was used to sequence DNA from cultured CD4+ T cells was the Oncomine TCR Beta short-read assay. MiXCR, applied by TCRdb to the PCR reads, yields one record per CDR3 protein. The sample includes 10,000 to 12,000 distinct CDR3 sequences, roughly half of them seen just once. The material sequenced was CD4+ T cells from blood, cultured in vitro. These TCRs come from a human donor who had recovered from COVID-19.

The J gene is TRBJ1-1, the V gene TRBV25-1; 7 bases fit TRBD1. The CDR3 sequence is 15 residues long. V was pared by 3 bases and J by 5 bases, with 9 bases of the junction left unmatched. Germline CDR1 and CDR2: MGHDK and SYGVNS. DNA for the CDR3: TGTGCCAGCAGTGACGACAGGGCATTTGGGACTGAAGCTTTCTTT. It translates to CASSDDRAFGTEAFF.

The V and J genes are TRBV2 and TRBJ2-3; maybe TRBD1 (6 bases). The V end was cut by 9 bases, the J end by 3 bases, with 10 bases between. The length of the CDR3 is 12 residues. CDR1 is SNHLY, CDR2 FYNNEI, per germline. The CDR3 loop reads CASTGQTDTQYF. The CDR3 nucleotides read TGTGCCAGTACCGGACAGACAGATACGCAGTATTTT.

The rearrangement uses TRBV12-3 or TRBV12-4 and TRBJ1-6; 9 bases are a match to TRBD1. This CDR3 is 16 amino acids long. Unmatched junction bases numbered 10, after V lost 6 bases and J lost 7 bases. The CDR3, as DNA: TGTGCCAGCAGGAAAGGGACAGGGCTTTCCAATTCACCCCTCCACTTT. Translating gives CASRKGTGLSNSPLHF.

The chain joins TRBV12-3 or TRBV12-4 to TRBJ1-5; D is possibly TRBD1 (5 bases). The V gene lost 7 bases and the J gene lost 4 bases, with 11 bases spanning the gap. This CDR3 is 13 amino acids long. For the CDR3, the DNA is TGTGCCAGCAAGGGCAGGGCTAATCAGCCCCAGCATTTT. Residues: CASKGRANQPQHF.

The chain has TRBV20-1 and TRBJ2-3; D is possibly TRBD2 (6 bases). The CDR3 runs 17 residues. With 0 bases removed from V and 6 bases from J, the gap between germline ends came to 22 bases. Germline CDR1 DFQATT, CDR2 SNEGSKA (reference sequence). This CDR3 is CSARDIRGGGRGDTQYF. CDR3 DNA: TGCAGTGCTAGAGATATCCGGGGCGGAGGACGGGGGGATACGCAGTATTTT.

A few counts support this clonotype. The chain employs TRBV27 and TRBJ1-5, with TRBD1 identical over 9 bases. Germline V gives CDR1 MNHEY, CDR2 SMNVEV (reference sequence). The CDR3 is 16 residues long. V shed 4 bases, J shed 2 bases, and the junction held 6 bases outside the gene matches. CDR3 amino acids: CASSSLYRGRNQPQHF. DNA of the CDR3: TGTGCCAGCAGTTCACTCTACAGGGGGCGCAATCAGCCCCAGCATTTT.

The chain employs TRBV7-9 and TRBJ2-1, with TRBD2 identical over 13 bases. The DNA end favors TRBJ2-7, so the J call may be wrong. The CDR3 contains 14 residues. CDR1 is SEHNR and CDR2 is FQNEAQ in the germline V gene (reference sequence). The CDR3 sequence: CASSLGTSGGEQYF. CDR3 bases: TGTGCCAGCAGCTTAGGGACTAGCGGGGGCGAGCAGTACTTC.

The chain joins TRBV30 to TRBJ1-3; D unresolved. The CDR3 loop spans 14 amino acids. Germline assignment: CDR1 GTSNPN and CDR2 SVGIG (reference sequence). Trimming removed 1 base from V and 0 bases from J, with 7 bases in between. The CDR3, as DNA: TGTGCCTGGAGTGAAGACCGCTCTGGAAACACCATATATTTT. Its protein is CAWSEDRSGNTIYF. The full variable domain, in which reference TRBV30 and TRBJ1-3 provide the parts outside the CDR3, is SQTIHQWPATLVQPVGSPLSLECTVEGTSNPNLYWYRQAAGRGLQLLFYSVGIGQISSEVPQNLSASRPQDRQFILSSKKLLLSDSGFYLCAWSEDRSGNTIYFGEGSWLTVV.

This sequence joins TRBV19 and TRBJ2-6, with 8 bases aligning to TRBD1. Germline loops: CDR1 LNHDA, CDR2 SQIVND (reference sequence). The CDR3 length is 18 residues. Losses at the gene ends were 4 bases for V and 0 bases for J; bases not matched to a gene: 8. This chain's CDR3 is CASSRDRGYSSGANVLTF. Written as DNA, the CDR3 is TGTGCCAGTAGTAGAGACAGGGGCTACAGCTCTGGGGCCAACGTCCTGACTTTC.

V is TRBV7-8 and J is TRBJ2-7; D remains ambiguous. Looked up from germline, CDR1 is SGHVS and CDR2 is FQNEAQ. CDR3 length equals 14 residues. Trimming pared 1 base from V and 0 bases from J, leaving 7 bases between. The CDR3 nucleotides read TGTGCCAGCAGCTTAGATAGAAGCTCCTACGAGCAGTACTTC. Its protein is CASSLDRSSYEQYF.

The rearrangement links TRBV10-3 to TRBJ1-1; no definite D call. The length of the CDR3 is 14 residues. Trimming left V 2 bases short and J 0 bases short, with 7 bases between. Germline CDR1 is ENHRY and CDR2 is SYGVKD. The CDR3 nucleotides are TGTGCCATCAGTGAGCCCACATTGAACACTGAAGCTTTCTTT. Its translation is CAISEPTLNTEAFF.

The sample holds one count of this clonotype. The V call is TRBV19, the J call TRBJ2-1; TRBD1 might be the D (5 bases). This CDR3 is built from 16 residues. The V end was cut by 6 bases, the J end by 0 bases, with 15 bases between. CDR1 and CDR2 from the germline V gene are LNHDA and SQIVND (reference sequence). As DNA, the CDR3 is TGTGCCAGTAGACCTACAGGCGCTAGCTCCTACAATGAGCAGTTCTTC. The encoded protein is CASRPTGASSYNEQFF.

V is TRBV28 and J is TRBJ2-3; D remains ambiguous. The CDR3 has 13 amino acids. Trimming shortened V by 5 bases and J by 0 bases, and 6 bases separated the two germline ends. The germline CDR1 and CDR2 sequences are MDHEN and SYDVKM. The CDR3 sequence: CASSPTSTDTQYF. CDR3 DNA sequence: TGTGCCAGCAGTCCCACTAGCACAGATACGCAGTATTTT.

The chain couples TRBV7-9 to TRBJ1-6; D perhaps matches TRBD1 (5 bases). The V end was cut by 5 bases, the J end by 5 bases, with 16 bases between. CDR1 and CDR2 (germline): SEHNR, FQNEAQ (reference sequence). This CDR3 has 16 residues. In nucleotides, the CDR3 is TGTGCCAGCAGCCCCGGAATAGGGACGGATAATTCACCCCTCCACTTT. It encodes CASSPGIGTDNSPLHF.

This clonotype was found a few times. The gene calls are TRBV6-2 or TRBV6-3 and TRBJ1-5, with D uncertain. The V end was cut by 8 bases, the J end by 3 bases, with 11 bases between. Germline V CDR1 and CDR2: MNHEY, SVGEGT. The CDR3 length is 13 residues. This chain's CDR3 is CASGGQTNQPQHF. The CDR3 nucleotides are TGTGCCAGCGGAGGGCAAACCAATCAGCCCCAGCATTTT.

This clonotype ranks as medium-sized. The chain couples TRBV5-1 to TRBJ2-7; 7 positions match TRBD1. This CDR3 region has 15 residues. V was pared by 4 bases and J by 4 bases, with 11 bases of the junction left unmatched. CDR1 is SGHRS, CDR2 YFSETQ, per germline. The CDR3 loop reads CASSGAGGKNYEQYF. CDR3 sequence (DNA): TGCGCCAGCAGCGGCGCAGGGGGTAAAAATTACGAGCAGTACTTC.

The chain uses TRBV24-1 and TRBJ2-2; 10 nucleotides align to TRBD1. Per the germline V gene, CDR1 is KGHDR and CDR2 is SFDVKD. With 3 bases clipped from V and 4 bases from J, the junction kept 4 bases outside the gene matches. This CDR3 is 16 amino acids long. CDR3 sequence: CATSDPTGGITGELFF. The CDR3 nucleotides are TGTGCCACCAGTGATCCGACAGGGGGCATCACCGGGGAGCTGTTTTTT.

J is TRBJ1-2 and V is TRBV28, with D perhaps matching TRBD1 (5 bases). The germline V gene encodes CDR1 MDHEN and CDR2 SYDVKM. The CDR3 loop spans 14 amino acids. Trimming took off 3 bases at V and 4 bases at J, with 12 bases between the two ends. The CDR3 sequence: CASSLSGTGYGYTF. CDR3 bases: TGTGCCAGCAGTTTGTCAGGGACGGGCTATGGCTACACCTTC.

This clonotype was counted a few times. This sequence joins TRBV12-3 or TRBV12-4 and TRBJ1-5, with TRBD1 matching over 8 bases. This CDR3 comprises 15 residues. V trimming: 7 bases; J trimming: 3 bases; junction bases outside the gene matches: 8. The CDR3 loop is CASMRTGPPNQPQHF. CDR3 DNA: TGTGCCAGCATGCGGACAGGGCCCCCCAATCAGCCCCAGCATTTT.

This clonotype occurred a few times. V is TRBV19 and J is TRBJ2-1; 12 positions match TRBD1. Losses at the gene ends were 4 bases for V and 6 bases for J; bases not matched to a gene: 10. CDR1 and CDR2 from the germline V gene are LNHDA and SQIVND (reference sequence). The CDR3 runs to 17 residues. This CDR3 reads CASSKWIPGQGANEQFF. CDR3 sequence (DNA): TGTGCCAGTAGTAAATGGATACCGGGACAGGGGGCCAATGAGCAGTTCTTC.

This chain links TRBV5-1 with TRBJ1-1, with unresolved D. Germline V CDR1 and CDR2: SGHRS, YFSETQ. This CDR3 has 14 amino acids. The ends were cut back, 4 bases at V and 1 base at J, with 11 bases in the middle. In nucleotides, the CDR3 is TGCGCCAGCAGCCGACCGGGAGGGAACACTGAAGCTTTCTTT. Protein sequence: CASSRPGGNTEAFF.

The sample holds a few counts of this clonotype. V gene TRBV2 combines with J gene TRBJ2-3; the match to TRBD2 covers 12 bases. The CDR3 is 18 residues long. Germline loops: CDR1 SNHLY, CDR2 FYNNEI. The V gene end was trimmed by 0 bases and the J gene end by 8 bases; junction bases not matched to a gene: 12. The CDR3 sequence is CASSEAPSGRGQEGTQYF. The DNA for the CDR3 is TGTGCCAGCAGTGAAGCCCCTAGCGGGAGGGGGCAAGAGGGTACGCAGTATTTT. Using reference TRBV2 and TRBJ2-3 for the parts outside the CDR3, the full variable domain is EPEVTQTPSHQVTQMGQEVILRCVPISNHLYFYWYRQILGQKVEFLVSFYNNEISEKSEIFDDQFSVERPDGSNFTLKIRSTKLEDSAMYFCASSEAPSGRGQEGTQYFGPGTRLTVL.

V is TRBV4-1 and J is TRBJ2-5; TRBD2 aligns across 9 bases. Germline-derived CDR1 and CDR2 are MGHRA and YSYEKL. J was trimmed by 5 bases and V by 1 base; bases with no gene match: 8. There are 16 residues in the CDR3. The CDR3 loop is CASSQGGGRADETQYF. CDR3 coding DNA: TGCGCCAGCAGCCAAGGAGGCGGGAGGGCCGATGAGACCCAGTACTTC.

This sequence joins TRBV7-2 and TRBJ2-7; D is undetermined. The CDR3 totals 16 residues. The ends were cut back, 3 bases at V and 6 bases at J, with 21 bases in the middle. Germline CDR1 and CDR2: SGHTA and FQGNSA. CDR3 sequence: CASSFTRSGMLGEQYF. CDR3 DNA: TGTGCCAGCAGCTTCACACGAAGTGGTATGCTGGGCGAGCAGTACTTC.

The CDR3 loop is CSARDYETQYF. As DNA, the CDR3 is TGCAGTGCTAGAGATTACGAGACCCAGTACTTC. The chain links TRBV20-1 to TRBJ2-5; unclear D gene. Trimming shortened V by 0 bases and J by 5 bases, and 4 bases separated the two germline ends. This CDR3 region has 11 residues. Germline V CDR1 and CDR2: DFQATT, SNEGSKA (reference sequence).

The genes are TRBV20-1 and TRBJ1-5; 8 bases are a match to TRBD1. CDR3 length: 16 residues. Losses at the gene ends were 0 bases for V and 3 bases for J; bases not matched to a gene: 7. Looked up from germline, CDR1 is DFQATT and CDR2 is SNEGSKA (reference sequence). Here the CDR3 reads CSAREARQGANQPQHF. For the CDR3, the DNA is TGCAGTGCTAGAGAGGCTCGGCAGGGGGCCAATCAGCCCCAGCATTTT.

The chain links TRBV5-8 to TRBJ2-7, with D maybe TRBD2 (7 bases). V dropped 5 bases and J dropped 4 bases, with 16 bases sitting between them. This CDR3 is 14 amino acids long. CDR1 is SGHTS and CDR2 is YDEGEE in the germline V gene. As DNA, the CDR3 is TGTGCCAGCAGGGGTCGCCGGGGGGCATACGAGCAGTACTTC. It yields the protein CASRGRRGAYEQYF. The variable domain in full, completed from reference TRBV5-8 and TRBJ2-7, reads EAGVTQSPTHLIKTRGQQATLRCSPISGHTSVYWYQQALGLGLQFLLWYDEGEERNRGNFPPRFSGRQFPNYSSELNVNALELEDSALYLCASRGRRGAYEQYFGPGTRLTVT.

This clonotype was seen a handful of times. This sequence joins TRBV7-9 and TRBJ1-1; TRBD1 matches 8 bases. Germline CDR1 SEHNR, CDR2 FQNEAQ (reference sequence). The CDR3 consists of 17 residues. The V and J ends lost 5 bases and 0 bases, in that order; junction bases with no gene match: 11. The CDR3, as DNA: TGTGCCAGCAGCATATGGACAGGGACGGCGATGAACACTGAAGCTTTCTTT. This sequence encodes CASSIWTGTAMNTEAFF. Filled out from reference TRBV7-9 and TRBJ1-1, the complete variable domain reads DTGVSQNPRHKITKRGQNVTFRCDPISEHNRLYWYRQTLGQGPEFLTYFQNEAQLEKSRLLSDRFSAERPKGSFSTLEIQRTEQGDSAMYLCASSIWTGTAMNTEAFFGQGTRLTVV.

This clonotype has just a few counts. This chain's CDR3 is CSAPPISNIQYF. CDR3 bases: TGCAGTGCCCCTCCAATCTCGAACATTCAGTACTTC. The chain joins TRBV20-1 to TRBJ2-4; D unclear. The CDR3 sequence is 12 residues long. Germline V gene lookup returns CDR1 DFQATT and CDR2 SNEGSKA (reference sequence). V lost 6 bases to trimming and J lost 7 bases, with 13 bases between them.

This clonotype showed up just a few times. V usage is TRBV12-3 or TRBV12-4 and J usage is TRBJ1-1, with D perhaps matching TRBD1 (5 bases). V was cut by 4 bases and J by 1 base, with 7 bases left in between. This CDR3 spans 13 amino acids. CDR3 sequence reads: CASSSRENTEAFF. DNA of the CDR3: TGTGCCAGCAGTTCCAGGGAGAACACTGAAGCTTTCTTT.